This TCR beta chain came from a study of yellow fever vaccine responses in identical twins. This clonotype is categorized as medium-sized. Its antigen remains unknown. Points from the study as a whole: Twins' vaccine T cell responses reportedly seemed partly convergent and partly personalized.

Trimming shortened V by 6 bases and J by 2 bases, and 12 bases separated the two germline ends. CDR1 is ENHRY and CDR2 is SYGVKD in the germline V gene. The CDR3 totals 14 residues. MiXCR, applied by TCRdb to the RT-PCR reads, yields one record per CDR3 protein. In the table there are about 2,200 distinct CDR3 sequences, just under 7.5% of which are singletons. The sequencing used T cells from blood (PBMCs), unsorted or a sorted subset (not recorded which), collected 2 years after vaccination. The source is a woman aged 18 to 35 who received the yellow fever vaccine. The chain has TRBV10-3 and TRBJ2-3; the D call may be TRBD1 or TRBD2 (5 bases each). CDR3 coding DNA: TGTGCCATCAGGACACGGGGCCCCACAGATACGCAGTATTTT. It translates to CAIRTRGPTDTQYF.